This T cell receptor beta chain was sequenced during a study of T cell responses to AZD1222 COVID-19 vaccine. The CDR3 is made up of 17 amino acids. The trim removed 0 bases at V and 7 bases at J, leaving 9 bases unmatched. Per germline, CDR1 LGHNA and CDR2 YNFKEQ. Clones were read by immunoSEQ multiplex PCR, and TCRdb kept only the in-frame ones, dropping some. The sample lists 95,000 to 110,000 clones; 93% were seen once. Findings of the study overall: Seropositive AZD1222 recipients at baseline numbered only five or six.

Note on this clone: The antigen is undetermined.

The chain has TRBV4-2 and TRBJ1-5; the match to TRBD1 covers 10 bases. The sequencing used peripheral blood, collected on day 0 of AZD1222 vaccination. This receptor was taken from an adult in good health. The CDR3, as DNA: TGTGCCAGCAGCCAAGATCCGGGACAGGGGAACGGGCAGCCCCAGCATTTT. Translated, it gives CASSQDPGQGNGQPQHF.